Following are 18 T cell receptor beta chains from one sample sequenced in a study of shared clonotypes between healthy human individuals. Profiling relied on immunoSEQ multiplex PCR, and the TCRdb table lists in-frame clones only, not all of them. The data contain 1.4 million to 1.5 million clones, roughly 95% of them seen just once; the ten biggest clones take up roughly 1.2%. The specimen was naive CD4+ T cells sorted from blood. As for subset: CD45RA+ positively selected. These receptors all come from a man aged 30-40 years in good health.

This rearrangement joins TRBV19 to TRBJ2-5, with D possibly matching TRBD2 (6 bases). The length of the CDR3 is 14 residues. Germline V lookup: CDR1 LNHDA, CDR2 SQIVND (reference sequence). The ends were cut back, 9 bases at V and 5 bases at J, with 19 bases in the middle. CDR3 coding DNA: TGTGCCAGCCGACCAGGTGGGGCGGGGGAGACCCAGTACTTC. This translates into CASRPGGAGETQYF.

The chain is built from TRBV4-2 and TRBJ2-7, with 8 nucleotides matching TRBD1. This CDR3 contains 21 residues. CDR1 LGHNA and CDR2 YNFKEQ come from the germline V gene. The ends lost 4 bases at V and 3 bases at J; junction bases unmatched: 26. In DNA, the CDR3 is TGTGCCAGCAGCCCCGGCGGCGGGACAGGATATTTCGAGCGAGCGGGCTACGAGCAGTACTTC. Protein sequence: CASSPGGGTGYFERAGYEQYF.

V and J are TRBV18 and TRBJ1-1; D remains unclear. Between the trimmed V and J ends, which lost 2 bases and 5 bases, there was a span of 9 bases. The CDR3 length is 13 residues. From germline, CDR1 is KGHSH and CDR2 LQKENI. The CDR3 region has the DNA TGTGCCAGCTCACCAATACCACAAACTGAAGCTTTCTTT. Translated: CASSPIPQTEAFF.

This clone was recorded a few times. As DNA, the CDR3 is TGCGCCAGCAGCTTCGGGGCGTCTAATGAAAAACTGTTTTTT. Protein: CASSFGASNEKLFF. V usage is TRBV5-1 and J usage is TRBJ1-4; possibly TRBD1 for D (5 bases). Germline V CDR1 and CDR2: SGHRS, YFSETQ. The CDR3 contains 14 residues. With 2 bases removed from V and 3 bases from J, the gap between germline ends came to 8 bases.

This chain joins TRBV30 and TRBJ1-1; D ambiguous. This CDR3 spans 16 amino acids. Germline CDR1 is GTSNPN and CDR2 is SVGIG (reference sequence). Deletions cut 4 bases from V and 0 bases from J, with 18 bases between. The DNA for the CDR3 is TGTGCCTGGACACCTCAAGGGCTAGATATGAACACTGAAGCTTTCTTT. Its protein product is CAWTPQGLDMNTEAFF.

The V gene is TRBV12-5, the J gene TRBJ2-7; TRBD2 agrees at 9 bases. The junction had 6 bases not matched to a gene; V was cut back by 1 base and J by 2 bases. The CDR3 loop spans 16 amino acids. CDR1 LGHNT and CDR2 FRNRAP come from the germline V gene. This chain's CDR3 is CASGLEVAGAPYEQYF. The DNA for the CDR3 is TGTGCTAGTGGTTTGGAGGTAGCGGGAGCTCCCTACGAGCAGTACTTC.

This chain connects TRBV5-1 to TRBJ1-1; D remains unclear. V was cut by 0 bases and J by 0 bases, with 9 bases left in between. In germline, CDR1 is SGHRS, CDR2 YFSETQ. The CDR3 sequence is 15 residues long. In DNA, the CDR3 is TGCGCCAGCAGCTTGGACCCGACTCTGAACACTGAAGCTTTCTTT. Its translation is CASSLDPTLNTEAFF.

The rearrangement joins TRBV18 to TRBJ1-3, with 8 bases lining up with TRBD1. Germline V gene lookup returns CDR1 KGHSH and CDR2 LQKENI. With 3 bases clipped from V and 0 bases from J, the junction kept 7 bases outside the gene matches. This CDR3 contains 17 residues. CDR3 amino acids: CASSPRQGSNSGNTIYF. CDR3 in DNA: TGTGCCAGCTCACCCCGACAGGGGTCGAACTCTGGAAACACCATATATTTT.

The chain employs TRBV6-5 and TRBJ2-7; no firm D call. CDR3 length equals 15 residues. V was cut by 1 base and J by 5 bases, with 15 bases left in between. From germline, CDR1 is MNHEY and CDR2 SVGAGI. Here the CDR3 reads CASSYLMGRLNEQYF. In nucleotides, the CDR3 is TGTGCCAGCAGTTACTTGATGGGCAGGTTGAACGAGCAGTACTTC.

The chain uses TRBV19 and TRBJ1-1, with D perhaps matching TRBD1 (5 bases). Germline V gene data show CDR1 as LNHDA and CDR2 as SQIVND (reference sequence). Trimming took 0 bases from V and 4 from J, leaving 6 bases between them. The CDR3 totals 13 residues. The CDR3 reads CASSIDRATEAFF. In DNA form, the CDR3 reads TGTGCCAGTAGTATAGACAGGGCCACTGAAGCTTTCTTT.

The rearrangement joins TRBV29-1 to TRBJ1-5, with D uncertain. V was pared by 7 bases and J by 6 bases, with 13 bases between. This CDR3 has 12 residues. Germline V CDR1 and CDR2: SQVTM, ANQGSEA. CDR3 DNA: TGCAGCGCCGGTGAGGGCCGTCAGCCCCAGCATTTT. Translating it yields CSAGEGRQPQHF.

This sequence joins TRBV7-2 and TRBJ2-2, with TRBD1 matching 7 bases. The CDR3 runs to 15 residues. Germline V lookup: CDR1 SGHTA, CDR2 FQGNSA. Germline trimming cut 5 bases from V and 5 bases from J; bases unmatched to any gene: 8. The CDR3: CASSRDRVETGELFF. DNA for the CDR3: TGTGCCAGCAGCCGCGACAGGGTGGAAACCGGGGAGCTGTTTTTT.

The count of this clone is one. This CDR3 reads CASSFGQIDDNEQFF. As DNA, the CDR3 is TGTGCCAGCAGCTTCGGCCAGATTGACGACAATGAGCAGTTCTTC. The chain joins TRBV11-3 to TRBJ2-1; D remains unclear. The V gene lost 3 bases and the J gene lost 5 bases, with 14 bases spanning the gap. Germline V gene sequence: CDR1 SGHNT, CDR2 YENEEA. This CDR3 has 15 amino acids.

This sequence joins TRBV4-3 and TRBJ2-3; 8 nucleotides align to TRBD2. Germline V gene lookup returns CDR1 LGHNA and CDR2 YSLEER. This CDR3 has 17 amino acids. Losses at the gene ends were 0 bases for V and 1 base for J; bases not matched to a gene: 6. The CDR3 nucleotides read TGCGCCAGCAGCCAAGAGGCGGGAGGAGGGGGCACAGATACGCAGTATTTT. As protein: CASSQEAGGGGTDTQYF.

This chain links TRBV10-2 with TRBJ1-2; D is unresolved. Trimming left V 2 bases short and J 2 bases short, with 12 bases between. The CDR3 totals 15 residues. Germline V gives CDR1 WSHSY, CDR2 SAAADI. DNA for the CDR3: TGCGCCAGCAGTGAGAGACTCATAAGGAACTATGGCTACACCTTC. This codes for CASSERLIRNYGYTF.

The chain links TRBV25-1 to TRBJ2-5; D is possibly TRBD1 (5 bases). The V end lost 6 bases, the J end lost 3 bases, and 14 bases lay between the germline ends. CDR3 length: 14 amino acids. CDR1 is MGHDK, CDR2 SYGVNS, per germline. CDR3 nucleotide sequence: TGTGCCAGCAGCAGCTCAGGGTCCAAAGAGACCCAGTACTTC. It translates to CASSSSGSKETQYF.

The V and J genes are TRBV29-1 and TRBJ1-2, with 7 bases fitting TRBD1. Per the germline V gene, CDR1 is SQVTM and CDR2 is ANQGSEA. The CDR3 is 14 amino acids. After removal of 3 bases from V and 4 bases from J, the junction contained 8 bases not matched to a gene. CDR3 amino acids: CSVEVTGTVYGYTF. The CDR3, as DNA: TGCAGCGTTGAGGTGACCGGGACAGTCTATGGCTACACCTTC.

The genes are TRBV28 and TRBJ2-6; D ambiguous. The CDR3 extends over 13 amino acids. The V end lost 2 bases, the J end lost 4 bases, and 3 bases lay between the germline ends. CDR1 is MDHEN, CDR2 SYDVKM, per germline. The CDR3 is CASSLKGANVLTF. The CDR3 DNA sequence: TGTGCCAGCAGTTTAAAAGGGGCCAACGTCCTGACTTTC.